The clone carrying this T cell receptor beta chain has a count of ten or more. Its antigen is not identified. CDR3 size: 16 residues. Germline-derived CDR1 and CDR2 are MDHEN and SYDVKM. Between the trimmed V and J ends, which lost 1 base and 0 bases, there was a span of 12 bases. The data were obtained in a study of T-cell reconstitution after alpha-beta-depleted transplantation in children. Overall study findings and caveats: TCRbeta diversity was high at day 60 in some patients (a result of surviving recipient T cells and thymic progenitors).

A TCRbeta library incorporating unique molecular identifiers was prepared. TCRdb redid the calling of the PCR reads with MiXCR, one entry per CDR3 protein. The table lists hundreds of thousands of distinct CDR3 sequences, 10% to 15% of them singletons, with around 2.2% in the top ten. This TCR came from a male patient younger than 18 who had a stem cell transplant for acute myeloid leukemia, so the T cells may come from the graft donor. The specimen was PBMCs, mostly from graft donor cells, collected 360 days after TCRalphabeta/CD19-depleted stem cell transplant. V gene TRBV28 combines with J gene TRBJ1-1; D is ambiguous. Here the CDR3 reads CASSLSPDLMNTEAFF. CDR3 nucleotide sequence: TGTGCCAGCAGTTTATCGCCGGACTTAATGAACACTGAAGCTTTCTTT.